This entry is about one TCR beta chain. Its antigen is currently unknown. The data were obtained in a study of human T cells and chemical hapten exposure. Study background: Variation in per-sample TCR yields came mainly from small pooled library volume differences. Whole-study findings and limits: Following DPC sensitization, TCRs present above 1 in 1000 frequency showed no change.

Total RNA was isolated from unfractionated whole blood. Separate cDNA molecules received unique molecular identifiers, which the library attached to them. Original processing notes: Sequenced samples showed a median of approximately 96,000 TCRs each, with counts running from around 20,000 to 690,000. Via MiXCR, TCRdb re-called the reads, giving one row per CDR3 protein. TCRdb's processing, not the authors' own work, is the source of the V and J calls. The sample contains about 120,000 distinct CDR3 sequences, over 7.5% of which appear only once. The J segment lost 8 bases and the V segment lost 4 bases, leaving 11 bases of the junction unmatched. This CDR3 is built from 16 residues.

The chain has TRBV12-3 or TRBV12-4 and TRBJ2-1; 10 bases are shared with TRBD1. Sequenced input: whole blood. The clonotype originates from a human donor in good health. Some clones in this sample may be carry-over from other donors' samples. The CDR3 here is CASSSSWTGGLDEQFF. In DNA, the CDR3 is TGTGCCAGCAGTTCCTCCTGGACAGGGGGTTTGGATGAGCAGTTCTTC.